Each of the 24 T cell receptor beta chains below was sequenced from the same sample in a study of OX40 agonist ivuxolimab in advanced cancers. Method: immunoSEQ multiplex PCR; TCRdb's copy keeps in-frame clones and lacks some. In the table there are about 21,000 clones, 75% to 85% of which are singletons. The sample in question was CD4+ or CD8+ T cells sorted from blood, obtained in a trial of the OX40 agonist ivuxolimab. The receptors stem from an adult with an advanced solid tumor such as melanoma, head and neck, liver or kidney cancer.

The CDR3 region is CASSARYEQYF. CDR3 coding DNA: TGTGCCAGCAGCGCAAGATACGAGCAGTACTTC. The chain joins TRBV7-2 to TRBJ2-7; no clear D gene. Trimming removed 5 bases at V and 4 bases at J, with 6 bases between. The CDR3 length is 11 residues. Germline CDR1 is SGHTA and CDR2 is FQGNSA.

The V and J genes are TRBV27 and TRBJ2-2; the D is unclear. This CDR3 has 12 amino acids. Germline V gives CDR1 MNHEY, CDR2 SMNVEV (reference sequence). Deletions cut 7 bases from V and 1 base from J, with 4 bases between. The CDR3 region has the DNA TGTGCCAGCAACGGGAACACCGGGGAGCTGTTTTTT. Translated, it gives CASNGNTGELFF.

J is TRBJ1-5 and V is TRBV11-2; TRBD1 aligns across 9 bases. V lost 3 bases and J lost 5; bases outside the gene matches: 5. Per germline, CDR1 SGHAT and CDR2 FQNNGV. The CDR3 extends over 15 amino acids. The CDR3: CASSLAGTGHQPQHF. The CDR3 DNA is TGTGCCAGCAGCTTGGCCGGGACAGGGCATCAGCCCCAGCATTTT.

This CDR3 is CASSLTSGRAAETQYF. In DNA form, the CDR3 reads TGTGCCAGCAGTTTAACTAGCGGGAGGGCCGCAGAGACCCAGTACTTC. The chain combines TRBV6-6 with TRBJ2-5, with 13 bases that match TRBD2. J lost 4 bases, V lost 4 bases, and 6 bases had no gene match. Looked up from germline, CDR1 is MNHNY and CDR2 is SVGAGI (reference sequence). CDR3 size: 16 residues.

There are a few counts of this clone. This chain links TRBV29-1 with TRBJ2-3, with TRBD2 matching over 12 bases. The CDR3 is 16 amino acids. J gave up 1 base and V 5 bases, and 7 bases lay outside the gene matches. Germline values: CDR1 SQVTM, CDR2 ANQGSEA. For the CDR3, the DNA is TGCAGCGTTAGGATCCTAGCGGGAGGGCGCACAGATACGCAGTATTTT. This codes for CSVRILAGGRTDTQYF.

This chain uses TRBV27 with TRBJ2-1; the D gene could be TRBD1 or TRBD2 (6 bases each). Germline V gene lookup returns CDR1 MNHEY and CDR2 SMNVEV (reference sequence). V shed 2 bases and J shed 10 bases, with 9 bases lying between them. This CDR3 is built from 12 residues. The CDR3, as DNA: TGTGCCAGCAGTTTAGCCGGGGGCGAGCAGTTCTTC. Its translation: CASSLAGGEQFF.

To note about this clone: Additional DNA sequences in this sample encode the identical CDR3. This chain links TRBV4-1 with TRBJ2-1; perhaps TRBD1 as D (5 bases). The germline V and J ends were trimmed by 4 bases and 10 bases, with 8 bases remaining between them. Germline-derived CDR1 and CDR2 are MGHRA and YSYEKL. The CDR3 has 11 amino acids. The CDR3 loop reads CASSLGQEQFF. The DNA for the CDR3 is TGCGCCAGCAGCCTGGGGCAAGAGCAGTTCTTC.

V usage is TRBV5-8 and J usage is TRBJ1-3; D unclear. Trimming stripped 2 bases from V and 0 bases from J, with 9 bases between. The CDR3 has 15 amino acids. Germline V gene data show CDR1 as SGHTS and CDR2 as YDEGEE. The chain's CDR3 is CASSFSGSSGNTIYF. The DNA of the CDR3 is TGTGCCAGCAGCTTCTCGGGGAGCTCTGGAAACACCATATATTTT.

The chain is built from TRBV28 and TRBJ2-1; D gene ambiguous. The germline gives CDR1 MDHEN, CDR2 SYDVKM. V was pared by 2 bases and J by 2 bases, with 7 bases between. The CDR3 runs 14 residues. CDR3: CASSLGDPYNEQFF. The DNA for the CDR3 is TGTGCCAGCAGTTTAGGGGATCCCTACAATGAGCAGTTCTTC.

The chain links TRBV15 to TRBJ1-1; D uncertain. Trimming removed 0 bases at V and 2 bases at J, with 10 bases between. The CDR3 covers 15 residues. From germline, CDR1 is LNHNV and CDR2 YYDKDF (reference sequence). The CDR3, as DNA: TGTGCCACCAGCAGAGATCAGTGGGGTAACACTGAAGCTTTCTTT. Translated, it gives CATSRDQWGNTEAFF.

This clone has a handful of counts. The chain joins TRBV11-2 to TRBJ2-7; 7 bases are a match to TRBD2. V was clipped by 0 bases and J by 0 bases; unmatched bases: 2. This CDR3 is built from 15 residues. Germline values: CDR1 SGHAT, CDR2 FQNNGV. The CDR3 nucleotides are TGTGCCAGCAGCTTAGAGCGGGGGACCTCCTACGAGCAGTACTTC. Translated: CASSLERGTSYEQYF.

This CDR3 reads CASSEQDSSTDTQYF. The CDR3 DNA sequence: TGCGCCAGCAGTGAGCAGGACAGCAGCACAGATACGCAGTATTTT. The chain carries TRBV10-1 and TRBJ2-3; TRBD1 might be the D (6 bases). This CDR3 is 15 amino acids long. V lost 2 bases to trimming and J lost 0 bases, with 9 bases between them. Germline V gene lookup returns CDR1 WNHNN and CDR2 SYGVQD (reference sequence).

The chain is built from TRBV27 and TRBJ2-5, with TRBD2 matching 8 bases. Germline CDR1 is MNHEY and CDR2 is SMNVEV (reference sequence). With 6 bases clipped from V and 5 bases from J, the junction kept 17 bases outside the gene matches. CDR3 size: 17 residues. The CDR3 DNA reads TGTGCCAGCAGCCTCGGGATGGGTAGCGGGATAAAGGAGACCCAGTACTTC. Translated, it gives CASSLGMGSGIKETQYF.

The V call is TRBV4-2, the J call TRBJ2-1; possible D gene TRBD1, 5 bases. From germline, CDR1 is LGHNA and CDR2 YNFKEQ. The V gene lost 6 bases and the J gene lost 1 base, with 10 bases spanning the gap. CDR3 length: 14 residues. The CDR3 region has the DNA TGTGCCAGCAGGCTTAGGGGTTCCTACAATGAGCAGTTCTTC. Its protein is CASRLRGSYNEQFF.

This rearrangement joins TRBV30 to TRBJ1-2, with D possibly matching TRBD1 (5 bases). The germline gives CDR1 GTSNPN, CDR2 SVGIG (reference sequence). The CDR3 covers 14 residues. V lost 4 bases and J 4 bases, leaving 16 bases between the germline ends. The CDR3: CAWTRDSNGYGYTF. The CDR3 bases are TGTGCCTGGACCCGCGACAGTAACGGCTATGGCTACACCTTC.

A word on this clone: A junction end diverges from the germline sequence, so it may reflect a read error. The chain carries TRBV7-7 and TRBJ2-5, with 15 bases aligning to TRBD2. The CDR3 covers 16 residues. Per the germline V gene, CDR1 is SSHAT and CDR2 is FNYEAQ (reference sequence). CDR3 residues: CASSPGLAGGSETQYF. As DNA, the CDR3 is TGTGCTAGCAGCCCGGGACTAGCGGGAGGATCTGAGACCCAGTACTTC.

This chain connects TRBV6-1 to TRBJ2-1; D gene uncertain. This CDR3 spans 13 amino acids. The V gene's germline CDR1 is MNHNS and CDR2 SASEGT. The V end was cut by 3 bases, the J end by 6 bases, with 9 bases between. The CDR3 sequence is CASSDLRSNEQFF. DNA for the CDR3: TGTGCCAGCAGTGATCTACGGTCCAATGAGCAGTTCTTC.

V and J are TRBV18 and TRBJ2-3; D not certain. V was shortened by 3 bases and J by 0 bases, with 16 bases between the two germline ends. Germline CDR1 is KGHSH and CDR2 is LQKENI. The CDR3 runs 17 residues. CDR3 sequence (DNA): TGTGCCAGCTCACCCCGGGTCTTATTTGGTAGCACAGATACGCAGTATTTT. This encodes CASSPRVLFGSTDTQYF.

This clone came up once. The rearrangement joins TRBV5-5 to TRBJ2-5, with TRBD1 matching 8 bases. CDR3 length equals 14 residues. Unmatched junction bases numbered 7, after V lost 3 bases and J lost 6 bases. Germline assignment: CDR1 SGHKS and CDR2 YYEKEE (reference sequence). This CDR3 reads CASSSTGAGKTQYF. The CDR3 DNA reads as TGTGCCAGCAGCTCGACAGGGGCTGGGAAGACCCAGTACTTC. The entire variable domain, with the rest obtained from reference TRBV5-5 and TRBJ2-5, is as follows: DAGVTQSPTHLIKTRGQQVTLRCSPISGHKSVSWYQQVLGQGPQFIFQYYEKEERGRGNFPDRFSARQFPNYSSELNVNALLLGDSALYLCASSSTGAGKTQYFGPGTRLLVL.

The table lists this clone with a count of one. The rearrangement uses TRBV25-1 and TRBJ2-1; no clear D. CDR1 MGHDK and CDR2 SYGVNS come from the germline V gene. The CDR3 is made up of 10 amino acids. Trimming left V 2 bases short and J 10 bases short, with 3 bases between. Here the CDR3 DNA reads TGTGCCAGCAGTGAACTGGAGCAGTTCTTC. Translation: CASSELEQFF.

The chain couples TRBV29-1 to TRBJ2-3; D is undetermined. Germline-derived CDR1 and CDR2 are SQVTM and ANQGSEA. CDR3 length equals 13 residues. V gave up 3 bases and J gave up 0 bases, with 7 bases separating them. This chain's CDR3 is CSVETASTDTQYF. DNA of the CDR3: TGCAGCGTTGAGACGGCTAGCACAGATACGCAGTATTTT.

The V call is TRBV19, the J call TRBJ1-1; D gene unclear. Germline V gene sequence: CDR1 LNHDA, CDR2 SQIVND (reference sequence). Trimming shortened V by 7 bases and J by 5 bases, and 8 bases separated the two germline ends. The CDR3 contains 11 residues. The CDR3 sequence is CASMKGTEAFF. CDR3 coding DNA: TGTGCCAGTATGAAGGGAACTGAAGCTTTCTTT.

The chain couples TRBV7-9 to TRBJ2-1; D gene uncertain. The V and J ends lost 5 bases and 9 bases respectively, with 14 bases between them. Germline lookup yields CDR1 SEHNR and CDR2 FQNEAQ (reference sequence). The CDR3 length is 13 residues. CDR3 bases: TGTGCCAGCAGCCCAAAAAGAAGTGGTGAGCAGTTCTTC. This sequence encodes CASSPKRSGEQFF.

The chain is built from TRBV4-1 and TRBJ2-3; D remains ambiguous. V was pared by 0 bases and J by 0 bases, with 10 bases between. The germline V gene encodes CDR1 MGHRA and CDR2 YSYEKL. CDR3 length: 16 residues. The CDR3 protein is CASSQELASSTDTQYF. In DNA form, the CDR3 reads TGCGCCAGCAGCCAAGAATTGGCGAGTAGCACAGATACGCAGTATTTT.